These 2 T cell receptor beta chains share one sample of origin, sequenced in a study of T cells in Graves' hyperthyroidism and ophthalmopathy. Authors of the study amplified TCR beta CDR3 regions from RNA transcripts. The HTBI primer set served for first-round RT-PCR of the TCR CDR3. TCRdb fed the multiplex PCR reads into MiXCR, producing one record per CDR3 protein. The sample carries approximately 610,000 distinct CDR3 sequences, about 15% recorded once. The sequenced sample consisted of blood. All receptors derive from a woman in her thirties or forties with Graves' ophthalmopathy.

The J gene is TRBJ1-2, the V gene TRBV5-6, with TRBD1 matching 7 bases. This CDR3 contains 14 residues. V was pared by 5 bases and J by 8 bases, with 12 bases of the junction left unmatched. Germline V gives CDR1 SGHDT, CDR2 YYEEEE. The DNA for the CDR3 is TGTGCCAGCAGTCGGGACACAGGGGTAGGAGGCTACACCTTC. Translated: CASSRDTGVGGYTF.

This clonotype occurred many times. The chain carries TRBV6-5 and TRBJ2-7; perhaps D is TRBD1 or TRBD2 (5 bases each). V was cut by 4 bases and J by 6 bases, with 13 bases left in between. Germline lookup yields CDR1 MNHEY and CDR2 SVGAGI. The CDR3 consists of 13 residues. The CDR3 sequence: CASSWDLAREQYF. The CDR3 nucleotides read TGTGCCAGCAGTTGGGACCTAGCTCGCGAGCAGTACTTC.